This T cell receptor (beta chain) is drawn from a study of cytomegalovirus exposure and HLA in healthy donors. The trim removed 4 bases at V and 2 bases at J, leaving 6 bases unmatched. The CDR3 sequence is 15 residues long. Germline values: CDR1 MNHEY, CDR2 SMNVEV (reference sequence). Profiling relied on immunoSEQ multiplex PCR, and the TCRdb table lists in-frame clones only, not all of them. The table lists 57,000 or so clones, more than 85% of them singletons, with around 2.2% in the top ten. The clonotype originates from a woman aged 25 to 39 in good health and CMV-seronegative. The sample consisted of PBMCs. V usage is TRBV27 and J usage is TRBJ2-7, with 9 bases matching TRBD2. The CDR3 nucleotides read TGTGCCAGCAGTTACAGACTAGCGGCGACCTACGAGCAGTACTTC. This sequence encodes CASSYRLAATYEQYF.